The present entry profiles one TCR beta chain with its context. This entry is derived from a study of technical replicates of blood from a handful of donors. This CDR3 has 18 residues. Germline V gene data show CDR1 as SGHRS and CDR2 as YFSETQ. The V gene end was trimmed by 0 bases and the J gene end by 1 base; junction bases not matched to a gene: 9. The repertoire was sequenced with immunoSEQ multiplex PCR; TCRdb's copy has only in-frame clones and lacks some. The sample yields roughly 70,000 clones, more than 90% seen once. The rearrangement links TRBV5-1 to TRBJ2-2, with TRBD1 identical over 7 bases. The sequenced sample was PBMCs. The receptor comes from a human donor in good health. Some clones in this sample may be carry-over from other donors' samples. The DNA of the CDR3 is TGCGCCAGCAGCTTGGCAGATGCGGACAGGCTGAACACCGGGGAGCTGTTTTTT. It is translated as CASSLADADRLNTGELFF.